Given below is one TCR beta chain in context. What it recognizes is unknown. TCRdb reanalysed the 5' RACE reads using MiXCR and keeps one entry per CDR3 protein. The sample includes approximately 300,000 distinct CDR3 sequences, about a fifth of them seen just once. This sample is part of a study of CD8 T cells in ankylosing spondylitis. Whole-study findings and limits: From matched ankylosing spondylitis synovial fluid, disease-linked clones were reportedly recovered at significantly enriched levels. Typical of ankylosing spondylitis blood, it appeared, was a TCR beta motif of under 10 highly homologous variants.

Germline V gene data show CDR1 as SGHTA and CDR2 as FQGNSA. The CDR3 contains 16 residues. Trimming took 5 bases from V and 15 from J, leaving 29 bases between them. The source material was blood, either unsorted or a sorted T cell fraction (not recorded which). The clonotype was recovered from a female donor with ankylosing spondylitis or in good health (not recorded which). The chain has TRBV7-2 and TRBJ2-1, with D perhaps TRBD1 or TRBD2 (5 bases each). CDR3 bases: TGTGCCAGCAGCATACACCCATTCCAGGATCTGGTGGGACGGTTCTTC. It specifies CASSIHPFQDLVGRFF.